The T cell receptor (beta chain) under discussion was sequenced for a study of molecular identifiers for immune sequencing clone quantification. Study details: In replicates, RNA from roughly 18,000 or 92,000 naive CD8 cells was split five ways, four sequenced.

CD8+CD4-CCR7+CD45RA+ sorting gave the naive CD8 T cells. Worth noting for this clonotype: What it binds is unknown.

Bulk libraries came from a prior protocol with listed TCR primers. From the PCR reads, TCRdb called clonotypes with MiXCR, one entry per CDR3 protein. The sample records over 65,000 distinct CDR3 sequences, approximately 23% being singletons. Between the trimmed V and J ends, which lost 1 base and 0 bases, there was a span of 13 bases. CDR3 length equals 16 residues. Germline CDR1 is LGHNA and CDR2 is YNFKEQ. Overall study results and limits: For effector cells, clones above 20 RNA copies held over 98% of molecules; for naive cells, under 1%.

This TCR derives from a human donor in good health. Some libraries in this study had Jurkat cell RNA spiked in. The chain employs TRBV4-2 and TRBJ2-7; D is uncertain. Specimen: naive CD8+ T cells from blood, with Jurkat cell RNA spiked in. As to subset: FACS-sorted CD8+CD4-CCR7+CD45RA+ naive T cells. CDR3 in amino acids: CASSQATARSSYEQYF. CDR3 sequence (DNA): TGTGCCAGCAGCCAAGCAACAGCCAGGAGCTCCTACGAGCAGTACTTC.